This T cell receptor beta chain was obtained from a study of PD-L1 blockade in urothelial cancer. Findings and limits, study-wide: Enhanced expansion of tumor-associated blood clones at 3 weeks characterized durable-benefit patients.

Per the germline V gene, CDR1 is SGHVS and CDR2 is FQNEAQ. V was clipped by 7 bases and J by 3 bases, with 15 bases between them. This CDR3 is built from 14 residues. Templates that were synthetic TCR analogs were spiked into each PCR. Some clones are missing from TCRdb's copy, which holds only in-frame ones; the method was immunoSEQ multiplex PCR. In the table there are around 38,000 clones, about 88% of which are singletons. Notes on this clone: Its antigen remains unknown.

The time point was: peripheral blood 6 weeks after treatment start. Peripheral blood mononuclear cells were collected from every patient before and during treatment, yielding between 1 and 8 samples per patient. The chain employs TRBV7-8 and TRBJ1-1; D not certain. The receptor's source is a man between 60 and 70 years old with urothelial cancer. This material consisted of PBMCs, taken around atezolizumab (anti-PD-L1) treatment. This CDR3 reads CASNVTPRDTEAFF. The DNA for the CDR3 is TGTGCCAGCAACGTCACCCCTCGCGACACTGAAGCTTTCTTT.